The present TCR beta chain was sequenced within a study of blood T cell repertoires in COVID-19. Study in general: Sources were T cells, B-cell-depleted T cells, or PBMCs; the material itself was cDNA or gDNA.

Study processing details: Reference gene primer amplification in the assay estimated nucleated cell counts. TCRdb keeps only in-frame clones here, not all; method: immunoSEQ multiplex PCR. D and trimming were read from the DNA, whereas the V and J calls and clone size are those reported in that table. This table holds over 150,000 clones, approximately 85% found once. This CDR3 contains 12 residues. CDR1 and CDR2 (germline): ENHRY, SYGVKD. Unmatched junction bases numbered 4, after V lost 7 bases and J lost 7 bases. This receptor was identified in a man in his 60s with COVID-19, enrolled during active disease. The genes are TRBV10-3 and TRBJ1-2; TRBD1 matches at 9 bases. Sequencing was performed on peripheral blood. The chain's CDR3 is CAITRTGVGYTF. CDR3 nucleotide sequence: TGTGCCATCACCAGGACAGGGGTTGGCTACACCTTC.